This T cell receptor beta chain was obtained from a study of blood T cell repertoires in COVID-19. Study in general: PBMCs, B-cell-depleted T cells, or T cells provided the cDNA or gDNA that made up the material.

The study drew participants aged about 18 to 95 years from approximately 23 US areas. CDR1 and CDR2 (germline): LNHNV, YYDKDF (reference sequence). V shed 1 base and J shed 8 bases, with 20 bases lying between them. The CDR3 totals 17 residues. Clones were read by immunoSEQ multiplex PCR, and TCRdb kept only the in-frame ones, dropping some. Among approximately 260,000 clones listed, 85% to 90% were seen once. The sequence derives from an older woman who had recovered from COVID-19. Sequences were obtained from PBMCs or T cells enriched from blood (not recorded which). This chain joins TRBV15 and TRBJ1-4; tentatively, D is TRBD1 (6 bases). CDR3 nucleotides: TGTGCCACCAGCAGAGGACGAACAGGGAGGGGAATCGAAAAACTGTTTTTT. It encodes CATSRGRTGRGIEKLFF.